The 25 T cell receptor beta chains below all came from one sample that was sequenced in a study of CD4 T cells in relation to SARS-CoV-2 and coronaviruses. Sequencing was performed with immunoSEQ multiplex PCR; in TCRdb, only in-frame clones are kept and a portion is missing. Among about 36,000 clones listed, approximately 80% were seen once. No antigen has been identified for these receptors. Sample: memory CD4+ T cells from PBMCs, cultured in vitro. These receptor sequences come from an adult with COVID-19.

With regard to this clone: One end of the junction fails to match germline, which may point to a read error. The genes are TRBV7-3 and TRBJ1-3; possible D gene TRBD1, 5 bases. This CDR3 has 17 amino acids. Per the germline V gene, CDR1 is SGHTA and CDR2 is FQGTGA. The CDR3 loop is CASSLTSGPSSGNTIYF. CDR3 coding DNA: TGTGCCAGCAGCCTAACCTCGGGACCGAGCTCTGGAAACACCATATATTTT.

This clone is medium-sized within its sample. The chain links TRBV4-2 to TRBJ2-2; D is tentatively TRBD1 or TRBD2 (5 bases each). Germline V CDR1 and CDR2: LGHNA, YNFKEQ. The CDR3 consists of 15 residues. Trimming removed 0 bases at V and 5 bases at J, with 10 bases between. The CDR3: CASSQEGRETGELFF. The CDR3 coding sequence is TGTGCCAGCAGCCAAGAGGGCAGGGAGACCGGGGAGCTGTTTTTT.

The V gene is TRBV5-1, the J gene TRBJ2-2; D is unclear. V was clipped by 0 bases and J by 1 base, with 7 bases between them. CDR1 SGHRS and CDR2 YFSETQ come from the germline V gene. The CDR3 length is 15 residues. The CDR3 region is CASSLDQVNTGELFF. CDR3 coding DNA: TGCGCCAGCAGCTTGGATCAGGTGAACACCGGGGAGCTGTTTTTT.

The chain couples TRBV15 to TRBJ1-2; D call uncertain. Germline CDR1 LNHNV, CDR2 YYDKDF (reference sequence). V lost 1 base and J lost 1, with 1 base in between. This CDR3 has 12 residues. In DNA, the CDR3 is TGTGCCACCAGCAGAGGTAACTATGGCTACACCTTC. Amino acid sequence: CATSRGNYGYTF.

The chain carries TRBV3-1 (or the pseudogene TRBV3-2) and TRBJ2-3; TRBD1 aligns across 8 bases. Trimming at V came to 4 bases and at J to 3 bases, leaving 18 bases not matched to a gene. Germline CDR1 reads LGHDT; CDR2 reads YNNKEL (reference sequence). This CDR3 comprises 19 residues. The CDR3 nucleotides read TGTGCCAGCAGCCGGTCAGGGACAGGACCGTTTCGGGGGACAGATACGCAGTATTTT. Its protein is CASSRSGTGPFRGTDTQYF.

The rearrangement uses TRBV5-1 and TRBJ2-3; D remains unclear. Per germline, CDR1 SGHRS and CDR2 YFSETQ. Trimming stripped 0 bases from V and 4 bases from J, with 9 bases between. The CDR3 contains 14 residues. The CDR3 bases are TGCGCCAGCAGCTTGGGAGGACCTTCAGATACGCAGTATTTT. Translated, it gives CASSLGGPSDTQYF.

In this sample, this clone turned up once. The chain links TRBV30 to TRBJ2-7; TRBD2 agrees at 8 bases. The germline V gene has CDR1 GTSNPN and CDR2 SVGIG (reference sequence). The CDR3 covers 14 residues. The junction had 7 bases not matched to a gene; V was cut back by 3 bases and J by 3 bases. The CDR3 loop reads CAWRGAGGGYEQYF. CDR3 DNA: TGTGCCTGGAGGGGGGCGGGAGGAGGCTACGAGCAGTACTTC.

This chain links TRBV6-5 with TRBJ1-5; 7 bases fit TRBD1. J lost 6 bases, V lost 6 bases, and 8 bases had no gene match. The germline V gene has CDR1 MNHEY and CDR2 SVGAGI. This CDR3 contains 14 residues. The CDR3 region is CASRPAQGFQPQHF. In nucleotides, the CDR3 is TGTGCCAGCAGACCTGCACAGGGGTTTCAGCCCCAGCATTTT.

In DNA, the CDR3 is TGTGCCAGCAGCGCCGGGACAGCAATTAATTCACCCCTCCACTTT. Its protein is CASSAGTAINSPLHF. The J gene is TRBJ1-6, the V gene TRBV7-2, with 7 bases matching TRBD1. Looked up from germline, CDR1 is SGHTA and CDR2 is FQGNSA. V lost 5 bases and J lost 6; bases outside the gene matches: 7. There are 15 residues in the CDR3.

The CDR3 protein is CATSDLSVGTSGTSSYNEQFF. The CDR3 DNA reads as TGTGCCACCAGTGATTTATCCGTGGGGACTAGCGGGACCAGCTCCTACAATGAGCAGTTCTTC. The chain couples TRBV24-1 to TRBJ2-1; 13 bases align to TRBD2. From germline, CDR1 is KGHDR and CDR2 SFDVKD. The CDR3 runs to 21 residues. Trimming removed 1 base from V and 0 bases from J; junction bases left unmatched: 11.

This chain uses TRBV6-5 with TRBJ2-1; TRBD2 might be the D (6 bases). The CDR3 covers 14 residues. Germline CDR1 and CDR2: MNHEY and SVGAGI. The V end lost 6 bases, the J end lost 6 bases, and 15 bases lay between the germline ends. Written as DNA, the CDR3 is TGTGCCAGCAGGGAGGGACTTTCCCCCAATGAGCAGTTCTTC. It is translated as CASREGLSPNEQFF.

The chain joins TRBV29-1 to TRBJ2-5; 9 bases match TRBD2. The germline V gene encodes CDR1 SQVTM and CDR2 ANQGSEA. This CDR3 has 15 residues. The junction had 14 bases not matched to a gene; V was cut back by 6 bases and J by 6 bases. CDR3 coding DNA: TGCAGCGTCAGGCGGGGGGGGACTAGTTTACAGACCCAGTACTTC. It translates to CSVRRGGTSLQTQYF.

V and J are TRBV7-2 and TRBJ1-1; D is unclear. V was cut by 3 bases and J by 1 base, with 6 bases left in between. The CDR3 is made up of 13 amino acids. Germline V gives CDR1 SGHTA, CDR2 FQGNSA. The CDR3 DNA sequence: TGTGCCAGCAGCTTTTCTCCGAACACTGAAGCTTTCTTT. Translation gives CASSFSPNTEAFF.

The chain carries TRBV6-1 and TRBJ2-6; the match to TRBD1 covers 7 bases. CDR1 is MNHNS, CDR2 SASEGT, per germline. The ends lost 1 base at V and 1 base at J; junction bases unmatched: 4. The CDR3 length is 17 residues. CDR3 loop: CASSEDRQGSGANVLTF. The CDR3 coding sequence is TGTGCCAGCAGTGAAGACCGACAGGGATCTGGGGCCAACGTCCTGACTTTC.

This chain uses TRBV9 with TRBJ2-5, with TRBD1 identical over 9 bases. The CDR3 contains 16 residues. V was pared by 0 bases and J by 4 bases, with 7 bases of the junction left unmatched. Germline V gives CDR1 SGDLS, CDR2 YYNGEE. CDR3 protein: CASSVGPGQGLETQYF. CDR3 nucleotides: TGTGCCAGCAGCGTAGGACCGGGACAGGGTTTAGAGACCCAGTACTTC.

This clone showed up just a few times. The chain has TRBV20-1 and TRBJ1-6; D remains unclear. V gave up 3 bases and J gave up 7 bases, with 10 bases separating them. Germline V gene sequence: CDR1 DFQATT, CDR2 SNEGSKA (reference sequence). The CDR3 contains 13 residues. CDR3 region: CSASSSYNSPLHF. CDR3 nucleotides: TGCAGTGCTAGTTCCAGTTACAATTCACCCCTCCACTTT.

A single count supports this clone. This chain connects TRBV7-6 to TRBJ2-7, with D possibly TRBD2 on 6 matching bases. Germline V CDR1 and CDR2: SGHVS, FNYEAQ. This CDR3 has 20 residues. Trimming left V 2 bases short and J 1 base short, with 27 bases between. CDR3 amino acids: CASSLRPSGAPLQKSYEQYF. In DNA, the CDR3 is TGTGCCAGCAGCTTAAGGCCGTCGGGAGCTCCTCTCCAAAAGTCCTACGAGCAGTACTTC.

This clone was found once. The rearrangement links TRBV19 to TRBJ2-7; D possibly uses TRBD1 or TRBD2 (5 bases each). V lost 4 bases, J lost 2 bases, and 12 bases lay in between. This CDR3 has 14 residues. Germline V lookup: CDR1 LNHDA, CDR2 SQIVND (reference sequence). CDR3 DNA: TGTGCCAGTAGTAACCGGGACGGGGCCTACGAGCAGTACTTC. Translating it yields CASSNRDGAYEQYF.

V gene TRBV28 combines with J gene TRBJ1-5, with 7 bases identical to TRBD1. Germline CDR1 MDHEN, CDR2 SYDVKM. CDR3 length: 13 residues. Trimming took 6 bases from V and 3 from J; bases not matched to a gene: 2. CDR3 bases: TGTGCCAGCAGGGGGACAGTCAATCAGCCCCAGCATTTT. As protein: CASRGTVNQPQHF.

The V and J genes are TRBV6-4 and TRBJ2-1; D gene unclear. Trimming took off 0 bases at V and 5 bases at J, with 11 bases between the two ends. The germline V gene encodes CDR1 MRHNA and CDR2 SNTAGT. The CDR3 contains 15 residues. The CDR3 spells CASSDSIYSNNEQFF. In nucleotides, the CDR3 is TGTGCCAGCAGTGACTCGATTTACAGTAACAATGAGCAGTTCTTC.

This chain links TRBV18 with TRBJ2-3; 8 bases are shared with TRBD1. V shed 4 bases and J 2 bases; nucleotides not matched to a gene: 5. The germline V gene encodes CDR1 KGHSH and CDR2 LQKENI. The CDR3 has 15 amino acids. The CDR3 region has the DNA TGTGCCAGCTCACACACAGGGGGGCACACAGATACGCAGTATTTT. Its protein product is CASSHTGGHTDTQYF.

The table lists this clone with a count of one. The chain uses TRBV2 and TRBJ2-7, with 10 positions matching TRBD1. The CDR3 totals 14 residues. V lost 10 bases to trimming and J lost 3 bases; unmatched junction nucleotides: 9. In germline, CDR1 is SNHLY, CDR2 FYNNEI. This chain's CDR3 is CATGQGVLYYEQYF. CDR3 bases: TGTGCCACAGGACAGGGGGTTTTGTACTACGAGCAGTACTTC.

V usage is TRBV7-2 and J usage is TRBJ2-3; D unresolved. Per the germline V gene, CDR1 is SGHTA and CDR2 is FQGNSA. There are 12 residues in the CDR3. Trimming removed 7 bases from V and 2 bases from J, with 7 bases in between. CDR3 nucleotide sequence: TGTGCCAGCACTTTAGCCACAGATACGCAGTATTTT. Protein product: CASTLATDTQYF.

In this sample, this clone turned up a few times. The chain uses TRBV28 and TRBJ1-5, with D hard to call. Looked up from germline, CDR1 is MDHEN and CDR2 is SYDVKM. Deletions cut 7 bases from V and 7 bases from J, with 17 bases between. The CDR3 has 14 residues. This CDR3 reads CASTMGGSGQPQHF. The CDR3, as DNA: TGTGCCAGCACCATGGGAGGGTCTGGGCAGCCCCAGCATTTT.

The genes are TRBV27 and TRBJ1-5; a possible D gene is TRBD1 (5 bases). The CDR3 is 15 residues long. V was cut by 6 bases and J by 4 bases, with 16 bases left in between. The V gene's germline CDR1 is MNHEY and CDR2 SMNVEV (reference sequence). The DNA of the CDR3 is TGTGCCAGCAGCCGGGGGTCCCGGGATAATCAGCCCCAGCATTTT. This translates into CASSRGSRDNQPQHF.